The 8 T cell receptor beta chains below were found in one sample sequenced in a study of T cell repertoires in cytomegalovirus infection (dated by TCRdb to between 2017 and 2020). In the paper's terms, the treatment or condition label means: in vitro stimulation with specific CMV peptide epitopes to enrich CMV-specific T cells. The reads were generated on an Illumina HiSeq 1500. TCRdb reworked the public reads: Q25 trimming with fastp, MiXCR clone assembly, productive beta chains retained. Entries are consolidated by CDR3 protein sequence, retaining the most common genes and DNA. Counted in this sample were about 920,000 distinct CDR3 sequences; roughly 31% of them appeared once. Around an eighth of the sample rests with the top ten. The antigens of these receptors remain unknown. Material: cultured CD8+ T cells from PBMCs, obtained from culture after CMV antigen stimulation. The source of these receptors is a human donor in good health (CMV status not recorded). Some clones in this sample may be carry-over from other donors' samples.

This chain connects TRBV10-3 to TRBJ2-3; 7 bases are a match to TRBD1. CDR1 and CDR2 (germline): ENHRY, SYGVKD. This CDR3 has 14 residues. CDR3 region: CVTSGGRYLNTQYF. CDR3 DNA: TGTGTCACCTCAGGGGGACGCTACCTAAATACGCAGTATTTT.

The genes are TRBV7-3 and TRBJ2-2, with D perhaps matching TRBD1 (5 bases). CDR1 and CDR2 from the germline V gene are SGHTA and FQGTGA. The germline V and J ends were trimmed by 10 bases and 8 bases, with 11 bases remaining between them. There are 11 residues in the CDR3. As DNA, the CDR3 is TGTGCCACAAAAGGGGCGGGGGAGCTGTTTTTT. Protein sequence: CATKGAGELFF.

In this sample, this clonotype turned up a few times. The chain has TRBV12-3 or TRBV12-4 and TRBJ1-4; D is unresolved. The CDR3 sequence is 15 residues long. The ends were cut back, 3 bases at V and 6 bases at J, with 14 bases in the middle. This CDR3 is CASSFYRRRDEKLFF. The CDR3 DNA follows: TGTGCCAGCAGTTTTTACCGAAGGAGAGATGAAAAACTGTTTTTT.

There are a few counts of this clonotype. The chain carries TRBV5-1 and TRBJ1-1; the D gene is possibly TRBD1 (6 bases). Germline CDR1 is SGHRS and CDR2 is YFSETQ. V shed 4 bases and J shed 0 bases, with 16 bases lying between them. The CDR3 runs 16 residues. DNA for the CDR3: TGCGCCAGCAGCCCCTCCCCTGGACAGATGAACACTGAAGCTTTCTTT. This translates into CASSPSPGQMNTEAFF.

This clonotype was seen ten or more times. J is TRBJ1-5 and V is TRBV7-8; 7 nucleotides agree with TRBD1. V was pared by 5 bases and J by 7 bases, with 11 bases of the junction left unmatched. Germline lookup yields CDR1 SGHVS and CDR2 FQNEAQ. This CDR3 comprises 15 residues. The CDR3 coding sequence is TGTGCCAGCAGCCCCGAACAGGGGTTGATACAGCCCCAGCATTTT. Translated: CASSPEQGLIQPQHF.

In this sample, this clonotype turned up a few times. The chain couples TRBV5-4 to TRBJ1-3, with D maybe TRBD1 (5 bases). The CDR3 runs 17 residues. Trimming left V 6 bases short and J 2 bases short, with 21 bases between. Germline CDR1 SGHNT, CDR2 YYREEE (reference sequence). Here the CDR3 DNA reads TGTGCCAGCAACAAACCGACAGATCGGAGGACTGGAAACACCATATATTTT. Translating gives CASNKPTDRRTGNTIYF.

The V call is TRBV11-2, the J call TRBJ2-2; no clear D. The CDR3 extends over 14 amino acids. Germline CDR1 reads SGHAT; CDR2 reads FQNNGV. Trimming shortened V by 1 base and J by 4 bases, and 7 bases separated the two germline ends. CDR3 loop: CASSLVQITGELFF. The CDR3 nucleotides are TGTGCCAGCAGCTTAGTCCAGATCACCGGGGAGCTGTTTTTT.

This clonotype has at least ten counts. The rearrangement links TRBV7-2 to TRBJ2-5; tentatively, D is TRBD1 (5 bases). The germline V gene encodes CDR1 SGHTA and CDR2 FQGNSA. Trimming removed 1 base from V and 4 bases from J, with 13 bases in between. The CDR3 loop spans 15 amino acids. The CDR3 bases are TGTGCCAGCAGCTTAGTGGCGACAGTCAGAGAGACCCAGTACTTC. Translated: CASSLVATVRETQYF.